This entry lists 9 T cell receptor beta chains sequenced from one sample in a study of blood T cell repertoires in COVID-19. Libraries were prepared by immunoSEQ multiplex PCR; TCRdb keeps only in-frame clonotypes and omits some of them. The sample carries 200,000 or so clones, about 87% recorded once. The material sequenced was peripheral blood. The source of these receptors is a man younger than 40 with COVID-19, enrolled during active disease.

The chain combines TRBV18 with TRBJ2-1, with 12 bases identical to TRBD2. Germline CDR1 and CDR2: KGHSH and LQKENI. This CDR3 contains 15 residues. J lost 7 bases, V lost 3 bases, and 4 bases had no gene match. DNA of the CDR3: TGTGCCAGCTCACCCGGGACTAGCGGGCGGAATGAGCAGTTCTTC. It encodes CASSPGTSGRNEQFF.

There are a few counts of this clone. The chain recombines TRBV24-1 with TRBJ2-3, with 10 positions matching TRBD1. The J segment lost 1 base and the V segment lost 4 bases, leaving 4 bases of the junction unmatched. This CDR3 contains 16 residues. CDR1 and CDR2 (germline): KGHDR, SFDVKD. The CDR3 DNA sequence: TGTGCCACCAGTGACTCCGGGACAGGGGGCACAGATACGCAGTATTTT. Its translation is CATSDSGTGGTDTQYF.

The gene calls are TRBV3-1 (or the pseudogene TRBV3-2) and TRBJ1-1; TRBD1 is a possible D gene (6 bases). V lost 2 bases to trimming and J lost 11 bases, with 12 bases between them. Looked up from germline, CDR1 is LGHDT and CDR2 is YNNKEL (reference sequence). This CDR3 is built from 12 residues. The CDR3: CASSQQGIRAFF. CDR3 bases: TGTGCCAGCAGCCAACAGGGGATTAGGGCTTTCTTT.

The chain is built from TRBV25-1 and TRBJ2-7; D call uncertain. This CDR3 contains 12 residues. V lost 4 bases, J lost 3 bases, and 7 bases lay in between. The germline V gene has CDR1 MGHDK and CDR2 SYGVNS. This CDR3 is CASSGLFYEQYF. As DNA, the CDR3 is TGTGCCAGCAGTGGTCTCTTCTACGAGCAGTACTTC.

The genes are TRBV18 and TRBJ2-3, with 9 bases matching TRBD1. The trim removed 5 bases at V and 2 bases at J, leaving 8 bases unmatched. In germline, CDR1 is KGHSH, CDR2 LQKENI. The CDR3 loop spans 16 amino acids. CDR3 protein: CASSSLDRGYTDTQYF. For the CDR3, the DNA is TGTGCCAGCTCATCCCTCGACAGGGGGTACACAGATACGCAGTATTTT.

J is TRBJ1-5 and V is TRBV19; 10 nucleotides align to TRBD1. V gave up 2 bases and J gave up 1 base; unmatched junction bases: 8. The germline gives CDR1 LNHDA, CDR2 SQIVND (reference sequence). The CDR3 has 18 amino acids. The CDR3 sequence is CASSITGQGRLSNQPQHF. The CDR3 nucleotides are TGTGCCAGTAGTATAACGGGACAGGGGCGATTGAGCAATCAGCCCCAGCATTTT.

The sample holds a few counts of this clone. V and J are TRBV3-1 (or the pseudogene TRBV3-2) and TRBJ1-5; no definite D call. The length of the CDR3 is 17 residues. The germline V gene has CDR1 LGHDT and CDR2 YNNKEL (reference sequence). Trimming cost V 1 base and J 0 bases, with 13 bases left between them. CDR3 in DNA: TGTGCCAGCAGCCAAGGAAGCACAGTTTATAGCAATCAGCCCCAGCATTTT. As protein: CASSQGSTVYSNQPQHF.

The chain couples TRBV13 to TRBJ1-2, with TRBD1 matching over 7 bases. The CDR3 runs 16 residues. The ends lost 5 bases at V and 4 bases at J; junction bases unmatched: 13. CDR1 is PRHDT, CDR2 FYEKMQ, per germline (reference sequence). The CDR3 DNA sequence: TGTGCCAGCAGCACCCGACAGGGTGGCTTCGCCTATGGCTACACCTTC. Its translation: CASSTRQGGFAYGYTF. Full variable domain (missing parts from reference TRBV13 and TRBJ1-2): AAGVIQSPRHLIKEKRETATLKCYPIPRHDTVYWYQQGPGQDPQFLISFYEKMQSDKGSIPDRFSAQQFSDYHSELNMSSLELGDSALYFCASSTRQGGFAYGYTFGSGTRLTVV.

This clone was seen only a few times. The gene calls are TRBV6-2 or TRBV6-3 and TRBJ2-3, with D perhaps matching TRBD2 (6 bases). The CDR3 runs 15 residues. CDR1 and CDR2 from the germline V gene are MNHEY and SVGEGT. Trimming cost V 3 bases and J 4 bases, with 14 bases left between them. The CDR3 reads CASSYSRGGPDTQYF. For the CDR3, the DNA is TGTGCCAGCAGTTATTCGCGCGGAGGGCCAGATACGCAGTATTTT.